This entry is about one TCR beta chain. Its matching antigen is unknown. The data were taken from a study of siplizumab effects on memory and regulatory T cells. Study-wide results and limits: Many proliferating CD4+ or CD8+ clones remained unclassified. Roughly 75-95% of them could not be assigned either a naive or a memory phenotype.

The CDR3 length is 15 residues. Germline V CDR1 and CDR2: WNHNN, SYGVQD (reference sequence). The ends were cut back, 3 bases at V and 1 base at J, with 11 bases in the middle. The assay was immunoSEQ multiplex PCR, and TCRdb's table has in-frame clones only and misses some. In the table there are 100,000 or so clones, roughly 94% of which are singletons. The chain combines TRBV10-1 with TRBJ2-3; perhaps TRBD2 as D (5 bases). This TCR derives from a human donor in good health. The material sequenced was non-Treg CD4+ T cells sorted from blood. The CDR3 region is CASSDSTTRTDTQYF. CDR3 nucleotide sequence: TGCGCCAGCAGTGACTCGACTACTCGCACAGATACGCAGTATTTT.